The 7 T cell receptor beta chains below come from one sample, sequenced in a study of cytomegalovirus exposure and HLA in healthy donors. The PCR was carried out with 60 Vbeta primers and 13 Jbeta primers. The method was immunoSEQ multiplex PCR; TCRdb's version includes in-frame clones alone and lacks a portion of them. The sample lists around 230,000 clones, about 85% occurring once. Specimen: PBMCs. These receptors were taken from a girl aged 2 to 10 in good health and CMV-seronegative.

This clone is a singleton in its sample. The chain recombines TRBV18 with TRBJ1-2; the D is unclear. The CDR3 spans 14 residues. V dropped 2 bases and J dropped 8 bases, with 15 bases sitting between them. Germline V lookup: CDR1 KGHSH, CDR2 LQKENI. As DNA, the CDR3 is TGTGCCAGCTCACCAAGCGACGGGAAAAGGGGCTACACCTTC. Translation: CASSPSDGKRGYTF. The whole variable domain, filled in from reference TRBV18 and TRBJ1-2, reads NAGVMQNPRHLVRRRGQEARLRCSPMKGHSHVYWYRQLPEEGLKFMVYLQKENIIDESGMPKERFSAEFPKEGPSILRIQQVVRGDSAAYFCASSPSDGKRGYTFGSGTRLTVV.

The chain recombines TRBV11-2 with TRBJ2-7; 8 bases fit TRBD2. J lost 2 bases, V lost 4 bases, and 7 bases had no gene match. CDR3 length equals 15 residues. Germline V gene sequence: CDR1 SGHAT, CDR2 FQNNGV. The CDR3 region is CASSSREGWAYEQYF. CDR3 nucleotide sequence: TGTGCCAGCAGCTCCCGGGAGGGGTGGGCCTACGAGCAGTACTTC.

The rearrangement uses TRBV11-2 and TRBJ2-7, with 7 bases that match TRBD2. The V segment lost 2 bases and the J segment 2 bases; nucleotides outside the gene matches: 15. This CDR3 region has 18 residues. Germline CDR1 SGHAT, CDR2 FQNNGV. The CDR3 DNA is TGTGCCAGCAGCTTAACCACACCCCCACCGGGAGGCGCCTACGAGCAGTACTTC. Translation: CASSLTTPPPGGAYEQYF.

This chain connects TRBV27 to TRBJ2-1, with D perhaps TRBD2 (6 bases). From germline, CDR1 is MNHEY and CDR2 SMNVEV (reference sequence). With 0 bases removed from V and 8 bases from J, the gap between germline ends came to 17 bases. The CDR3 spans 16 residues. The CDR3 DNA follows: TGTGCCAGCAGTTTATCTCATCCCTCTAGCGTCCATGAGCAGTTCTTC. This sequence encodes CASSLSHPSSVHEQFF.

V is TRBV5-6 and J is TRBJ2-7; TRBD2 matches 12 bases. The germline gives CDR1 SGHDT, CDR2 YYEEEE. After removal of 5 bases from V and 4 bases from J, the junction contained 4 bases not matched to a gene. The CDR3 loop spans 14 amino acids. DNA for the CDR3: TGTGCCAGCAGAAGACTAGCGGGAGATTACGAGCAGTACTTC. Translating gives CASRRLAGDYEQYF.

The rearrangement joins TRBV20-1 to TRBJ1-1; no reliable D call. This CDR3 has 11 residues. The V end was cut by 6 bases, the J end by 6 bases, with 11 bases between. Germline CDR1 and CDR2: DFQATT and SNEGSKA (reference sequence). For the CDR3, the DNA is TGCAGTGCGTTGTCAGGATCTGAAGCTTTCTTT. It translates to CSALSGSEAFF.

The chain links TRBV6-1 to TRBJ1-1; TRBD1 aligns across 9 bases. The CDR3 is made up of 13 amino acids. Trimming took 6 bases from V and 9 from J; bases not matched to a gene: 8. The germline V gene encodes CDR1 MNHNS and CDR2 SASEGT. CDR3 loop: CASRDPGQGKAFF. In DNA, the CDR3 is TGTGCCAGCAGGGACCCGGGACAGGGTAAAGCTTTCTTT.